This entry lists 9 T cell receptor beta chains sequenced from one sample in a study of shared clonotypes between healthy human individuals. TCRdb's copy holds only in-frame clones and misses some; the assay was immunoSEQ multiplex PCR. The sample has 2 million to 2.5 million clones; almost 96% are singletons. Sequencing was done on a sample of naive CD4+ T cells sorted from blood. The subset was: CD45RA+ positively selected. These receptor sequences come from a man aged 18 to 29 in good health.

V gene TRBV14 combines with J gene TRBJ2-1, with TRBD1 as a possible D gene (5 bases). Germline CDR1 is SGHDN and CDR2 is FVKESK. The CDR3 totals 16 residues. V lost 3 bases, J lost 7 bases, and 19 bases lay in between. The DNA of the CDR3 is TGTGCCAGCAGCCACTACAGGAACCCCCCGGAGAATGAGCAGTTCTTC. Its protein product is CASSHYRNPPENEQFF.

V usage is TRBV6-5 and J usage is TRBJ1-1, with unresolved D. Germline assignment: CDR1 MNHEY and CDR2 SVGAGI. The CDR3 contains 14 residues. The V and J ends lost 6 bases and 2 bases respectively, with 13 bases between them. CDR3 sequence reads: CASRDAGANTEAFF. DNA for the CDR3: TGTGCCAGCAGGGACGCGGGTGCTAACACTGAAGCTTTCTTT.

The rearrangement joins TRBV4-1 to TRBJ1-4, with TRBD1 matching 9 bases. V trimming: 3 bases; J trimming: 8 bases; junction bases outside the gene matches: 7. The CDR3 consists of 15 residues. CDR1 MGHRA and CDR2 YSYEKL come from the germline V gene. The CDR3 sequence: CASSQSGTGREKLFF. The CDR3 region has the DNA TGCGCCAGCAGCCAGTCCGGGACAGGGCGGGAAAAACTGTTTTTT.

J is TRBJ2-2 and V is TRBV11-3, with TRBD2 as a possible D gene (6 bases). Germline CDR1 and CDR2: SGHNT and YENEEA. V was clipped by 1 base and J by 2 bases, with 11 bases between them. The length of the CDR3 is 16 residues. The DNA for the CDR3 is TGTGCCAGCAGCTTAGCCGGGGGAATCAACACCGGGGAGCTGTTTTTT. It yields the protein CASSLAGGINTGELFF.

The rearrangement joins TRBV4-3 to TRBJ2-1; TRBD2 matches 15 bases. Trimming removed 3 bases from V and 8 bases from J; junction bases left unmatched: 5. Germline CDR1 and CDR2: LGHNA and YSLEER. This CDR3 is built from 16 residues. The chain's CDR3 is CASSHRTSGRVYEQFF. The CDR3 bases are TGCGCCAGCAGCCATCGGACTAGCGGGAGGGTCTATGAGCAGTTCTTC.

The chain employs TRBV27 and TRBJ1-5, with D unclear. This CDR3 has 15 residues. The V end was cut by 5 bases, the J end by 7 bases, with 18 bases between. Germline CDR1 is MNHEY and CDR2 is SMNVEV (reference sequence). The CDR3 bases are TGTGCCAGCAGTGCGAGAGAGCAGGTAGGGCAGCCCCAGCATTTT. Its protein product is CASSAREQVGQPQHF.

CDR3 residues: CASSLAWGTDTQYF. The CDR3 DNA reads as TGCGCCAGCAGCTTGGCCTGGGGCACAGATACGCAGTATTTT. This chain links TRBV5-1 with TRBJ2-3; D unclear. The CDR3 is 14 amino acids. Germline V CDR1 and CDR2: SGHRS, YFSETQ. V was cut by 0 bases and J by 1 base, with 6 bases left in between.

The chain employs TRBV4-1 and TRBJ2-3, with TRBD2 matching 7 bases. Trimming took 0 bases from V and 4 from J; bases not matched to a gene: 7. Looked up from germline, CDR1 is MGHRA and CDR2 is YSYEKL. The CDR3 is 16 residues long. The CDR3 bases are TGCGCCAGCAGCCAAGATACGGAGGGAGGGGCAGATACGCAGTATTTT. Translation: CASSQDTEGGADTQYF.

V and J are TRBV7-9 and TRBJ2-2; weak D call: TRBD1 (5 bases). Germline CDR1 SEHNR, CDR2 FQNEAQ (reference sequence). There are 13 residues in the CDR3. The V end lost 10 bases, the J end lost 6 bases, and 15 bases lay between the germline ends. CDR3 DNA: TGTGCCATTCTAAAGGGGCAGCCCGGGGAGCTGTTTTTT. Residues: CAILKGQPGELFF. The variable domain in full, completed from reference TRBV7-9 and TRBJ2-2, reads DTGVSQNPRHKITKRGQNVTFRCDPISEHNRLYWYRQTLGQGPEFLTYFQNEAQLEKSRLLSDRFSAERPKGSFSTLEIQRTEQGDSAMYLCAILKGQPGELFFGEGSRLTVL.